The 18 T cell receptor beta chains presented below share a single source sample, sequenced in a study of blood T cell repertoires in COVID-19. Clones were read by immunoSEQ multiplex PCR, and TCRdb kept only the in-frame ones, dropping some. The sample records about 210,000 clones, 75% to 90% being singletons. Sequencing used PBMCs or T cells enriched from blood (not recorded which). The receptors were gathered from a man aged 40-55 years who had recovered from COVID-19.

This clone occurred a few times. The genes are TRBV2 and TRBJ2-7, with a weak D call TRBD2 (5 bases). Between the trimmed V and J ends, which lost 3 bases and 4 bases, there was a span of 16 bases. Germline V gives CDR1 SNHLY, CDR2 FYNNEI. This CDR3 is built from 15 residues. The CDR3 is CASSDIDTSGYEQYF. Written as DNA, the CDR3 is TGTGCCAGCAGTGATATCGACACCTCGGGGTACGAGCAGTACTTC.

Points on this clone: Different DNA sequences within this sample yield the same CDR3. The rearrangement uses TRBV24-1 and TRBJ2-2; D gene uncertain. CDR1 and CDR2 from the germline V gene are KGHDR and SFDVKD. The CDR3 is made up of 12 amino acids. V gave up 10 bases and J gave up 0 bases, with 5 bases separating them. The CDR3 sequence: CATSPNTGELFF. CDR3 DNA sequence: TGTGCCACTTCTCCGAACACCGGGGAGCTGTTTTTT.

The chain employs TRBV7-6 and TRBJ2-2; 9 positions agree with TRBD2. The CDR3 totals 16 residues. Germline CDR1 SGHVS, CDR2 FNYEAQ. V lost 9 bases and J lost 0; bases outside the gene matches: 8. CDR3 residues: CASGGAGGTNTGELFF. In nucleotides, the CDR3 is TGTGCCAGTGGCGGAGCGGGAGGCACGAACACCGGGGAGCTGTTTTTT. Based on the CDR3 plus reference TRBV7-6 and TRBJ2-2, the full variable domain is GAGVSQSPRYKVTKRGQDVALRCDPISGHVSLYWYRQALGQGPEFLTYFNYEAQQDKSGLPNDRFSAERPEGSISTLTIQRTEQRDSAMYRCASGGAGGTNTGELFFGEGSRLTVL.

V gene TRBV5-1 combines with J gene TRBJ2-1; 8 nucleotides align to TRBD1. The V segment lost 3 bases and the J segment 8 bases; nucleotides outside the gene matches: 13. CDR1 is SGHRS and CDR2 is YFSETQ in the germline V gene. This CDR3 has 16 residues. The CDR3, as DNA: TGCGCCAGCAGCTCCCGGACAGGGAGACTGTACGATGAGCAGTTCTTC. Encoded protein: CASSSRTGRLYDEQFF.

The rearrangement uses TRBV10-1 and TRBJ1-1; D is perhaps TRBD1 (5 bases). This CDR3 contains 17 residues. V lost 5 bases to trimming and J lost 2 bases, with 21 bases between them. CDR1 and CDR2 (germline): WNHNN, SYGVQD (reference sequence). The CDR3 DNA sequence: TGCGCCAGCAGTTCCAACCGGCGACAGCCTATAAACACTGAAGCTTTCTTT. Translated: CASSSNRRQPINTEAFF.

In DNA, the CDR3 is TGTGCCAGCACCCCCAGGAGGCTGGCAGAGCAGTACTTC. Translated, it gives CASTPRRLAEQYF. J is TRBJ2-7 and V is TRBV7-9; TRBD2 is a possible D gene (5 bases). CDR1 SEHNR and CDR2 FQNEAQ come from the germline V gene (reference sequence). CDR3 length: 13 amino acids. V lost 7 bases, J lost 7 bases, and 17 bases lay in between.

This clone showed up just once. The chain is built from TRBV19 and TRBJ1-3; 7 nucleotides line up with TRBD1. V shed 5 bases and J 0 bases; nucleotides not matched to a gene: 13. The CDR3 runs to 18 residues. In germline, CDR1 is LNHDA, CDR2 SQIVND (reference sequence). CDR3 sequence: CASSPIKGARPSGNTIYF. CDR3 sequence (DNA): TGTGCCAGTAGTCCCATCAAGGGGGCCCGACCCTCTGGAAACACCATATATTTT.

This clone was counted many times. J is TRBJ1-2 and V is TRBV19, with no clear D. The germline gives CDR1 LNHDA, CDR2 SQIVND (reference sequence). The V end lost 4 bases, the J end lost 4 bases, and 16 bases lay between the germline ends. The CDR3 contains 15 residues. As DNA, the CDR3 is TGTGCCAGTAGTACGCGGAGTCGAGCCACCTATGGCTACACCTTC. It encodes CASSTRSRATYGYTF.

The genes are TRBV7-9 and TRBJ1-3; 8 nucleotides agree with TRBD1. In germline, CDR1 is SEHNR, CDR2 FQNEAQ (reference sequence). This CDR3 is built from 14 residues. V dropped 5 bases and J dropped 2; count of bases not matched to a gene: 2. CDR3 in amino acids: CASSQTGAGNTIYF. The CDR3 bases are TGTGCCAGCAGCCAGACAGGGGCTGGAAACACCATATATTTT.

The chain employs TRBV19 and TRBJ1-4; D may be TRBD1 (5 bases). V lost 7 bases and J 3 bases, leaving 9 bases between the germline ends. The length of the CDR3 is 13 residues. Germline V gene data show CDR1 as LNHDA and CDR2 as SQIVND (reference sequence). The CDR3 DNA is TGTGCCAGTAATAGGACACCTAATGAAAAACTGTTTTTT. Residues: CASNRTPNEKLFF.

For the CDR3, the DNA is TGTGCCAGCTCACCAGCCACGACAGGGGACTATGGCTACACCTTC. It is translated as CASSPATTGDYGYTF. The genes are TRBV18 and TRBJ1-2, with 8 bases matching TRBD1. The J segment lost 3 bases and the V segment lost 2 bases, leaving 5 bases of the junction unmatched. The germline V gene has CDR1 KGHSH and CDR2 LQKENI. This CDR3 comprises 15 residues.

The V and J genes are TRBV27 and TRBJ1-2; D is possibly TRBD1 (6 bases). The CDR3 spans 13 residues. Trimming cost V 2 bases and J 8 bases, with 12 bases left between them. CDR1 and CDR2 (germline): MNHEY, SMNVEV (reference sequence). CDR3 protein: CASSLAGQRGYTF. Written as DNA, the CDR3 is TGTGCCAGCAGTTTAGCCGGACAGCGGGGCTACACCTTC.

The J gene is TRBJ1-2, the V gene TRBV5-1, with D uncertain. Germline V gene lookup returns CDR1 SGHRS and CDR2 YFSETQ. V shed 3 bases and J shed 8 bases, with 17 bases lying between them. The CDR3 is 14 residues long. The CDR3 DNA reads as TGCGCCAGCAGCTCAGTAGGGCCGAGCGGCGGCTACACCTTC. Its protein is CASSSVGPSGGYTF. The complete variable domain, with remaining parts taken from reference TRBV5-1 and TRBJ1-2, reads KAGVTQTPRYLIKTRGQQVTLSCSPISGHRSVSWYQQTPGQGLQFLFEYFSETQRNKGNFPGRFSGRQFSNSRSEMNVSTLELGDSALYLCASSSVGPSGGYTFGSGTRLTVV.

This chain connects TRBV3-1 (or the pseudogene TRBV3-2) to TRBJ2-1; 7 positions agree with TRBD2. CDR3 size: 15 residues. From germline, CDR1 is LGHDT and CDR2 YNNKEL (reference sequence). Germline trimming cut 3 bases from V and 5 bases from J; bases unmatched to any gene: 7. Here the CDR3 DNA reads TGTGCCAGCAGCCATTCCCCGGGGGGAAACAATGAGCAGTTCTTC. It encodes CASSHSPGGNNEQFF.

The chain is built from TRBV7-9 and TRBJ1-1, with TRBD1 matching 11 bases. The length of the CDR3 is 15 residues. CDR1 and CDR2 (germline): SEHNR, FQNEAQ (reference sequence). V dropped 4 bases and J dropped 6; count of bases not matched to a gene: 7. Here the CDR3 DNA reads TGTGCCAGCAGCTGGACCGGGACAGGGGGTGCTGAAGCTTTCTTT. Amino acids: CASSWTGTGGAEAFF.

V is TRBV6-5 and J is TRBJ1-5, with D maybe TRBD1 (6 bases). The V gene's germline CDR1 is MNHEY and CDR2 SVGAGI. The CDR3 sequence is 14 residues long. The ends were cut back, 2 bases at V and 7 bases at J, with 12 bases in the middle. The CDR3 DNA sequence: TGTGCCAGCAGTTACGGGGCAGGGGTACAGCCCCAGCATTTT. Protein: CASSYGAGVQPQHF.

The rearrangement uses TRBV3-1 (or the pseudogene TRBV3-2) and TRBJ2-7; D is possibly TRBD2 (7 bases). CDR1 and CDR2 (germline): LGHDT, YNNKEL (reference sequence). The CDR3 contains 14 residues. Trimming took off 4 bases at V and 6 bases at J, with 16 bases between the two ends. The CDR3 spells CASSPIRGGGEQYF. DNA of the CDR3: TGTGCCAGCAGCCCCATCCGCGGGGGCGGCGAGCAGTACTTC.

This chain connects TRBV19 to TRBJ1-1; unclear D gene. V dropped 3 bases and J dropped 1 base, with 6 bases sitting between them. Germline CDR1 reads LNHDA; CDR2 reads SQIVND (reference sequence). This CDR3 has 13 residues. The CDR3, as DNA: TGTGCCAGTAGTATTTGGCAGAACACTGAAGCTTTCTTT. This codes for CASSIWQNTEAFF.